This passage covers 4 T cell receptor beta chains from one sample sequenced in a study of blood T cells in healthy people across ages. Next came a second PCR, run for about 7 to 12 cycles, which used a sample-barcoded 5' primer along with a J-beta primer mix. A single record per CDR3 protein comes from TCRdb applying MiXCR to the 5' RACE reads. The sample holds about 590,000 distinct CDR3 sequences; less than 35% are singletons and the top ten take 15% to 18%. The sequencing input was blood. These receptors were obtained from a woman aged 80 or older in good health.

This clonotype has a count of ten or more. The chain couples TRBV11-3 to TRBJ2-1; possibly TRBD1 for D (5 bases). The CDR3 sequence is 16 residues long. The germline V gene has CDR1 SGHNT and CDR2 YENEEA. The V and J ends lost 6 bases and 5 bases respectively, with 20 bases between them. The CDR3 bases are TGTGCCAGCAGTAGCTTAGGGGCTGCCCATAACAATGAGCAGTTCTTC. Protein sequence: CASSSLGAAHNNEQFF. Filled out from reference TRBV11-3 and TRBJ2-1, the complete variable domain reads EAGVVQSPRYKIIEKKQPVAFWCNPISGHNTLYWYLQNLGQGPELLIRYENEEAVDDSQLPKDRFSAERLKGVDSTLKIQPAELGDSAVYLCASSSLGAAHNNEQFFGPGTRLTVL.

This clonotype was recorded many times. The J gene is TRBJ2-7, the V gene TRBV20-1; D not resolved. Between the trimmed V and J ends, which lost 3 bases and 1 base, there was a span of 13 bases. Per the germline V gene, CDR1 is DFQATT and CDR2 is SNEGSKA (reference sequence). CDR3 length: 14 amino acids. The CDR3, as DNA: TGCAGTGCTAGTCCAGGATTCACATCCTACGAGCAGTACTTC. This sequence encodes CSASPGFTSYEQYF.

This clonotype was observed many times. The rearrangement uses TRBV12-3 or TRBV12-4 and TRBJ2-1, with TRBD1 matching over 7 bases. This CDR3 comprises 17 residues. The J segment lost 0 bases and the V segment lost 7 bases, leaving 12 bases of the junction unmatched. The CDR3 protein is CASTLRGWDNSYNEQFF. The CDR3 DNA sequence: TGTGCCAGCACACTCAGGGGGTGGGATAACTCCTACAATGAGCAGTTCTTC.

Comment on this clonotype: It may be a read error: a sequence one base away is much more abundant. This chain links TRBV4-3 with TRBJ2-1; D unresolved. Matching the DNA end better, TRBJ2-7 makes the J call doubtful. Germline loops: CDR1 LGHNA, CDR2 YSLEER. The CDR3 consists of 16 residues. CDR3 nucleotide sequence: TGCGCCAGCAGGCAAGAATTGAGACTGGGGTACAATGAGCAGTACTTC. This gives the protein CASRQELRLGYNEQYF.